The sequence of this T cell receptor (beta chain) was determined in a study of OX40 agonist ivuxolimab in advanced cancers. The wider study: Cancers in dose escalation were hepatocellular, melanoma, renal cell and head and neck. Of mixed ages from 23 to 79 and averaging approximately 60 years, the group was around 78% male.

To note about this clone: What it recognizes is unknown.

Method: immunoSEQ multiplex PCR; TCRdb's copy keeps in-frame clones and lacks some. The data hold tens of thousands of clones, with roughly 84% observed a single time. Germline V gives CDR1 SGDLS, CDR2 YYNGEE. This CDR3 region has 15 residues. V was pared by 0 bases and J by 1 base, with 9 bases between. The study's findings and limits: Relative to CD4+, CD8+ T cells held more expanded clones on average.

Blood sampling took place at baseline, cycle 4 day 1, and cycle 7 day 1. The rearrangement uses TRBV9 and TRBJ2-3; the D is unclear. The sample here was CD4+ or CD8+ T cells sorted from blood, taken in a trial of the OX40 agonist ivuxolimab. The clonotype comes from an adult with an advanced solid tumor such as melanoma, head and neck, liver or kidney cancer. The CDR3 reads CASSVGGFGTDTQYF. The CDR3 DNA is TGTGCCAGCAGCGTAGGTGGGTTTGGCACAGATACGCAGTATTTT. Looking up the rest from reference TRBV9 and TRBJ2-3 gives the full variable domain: DSGVTQTPKHLITATGQRVTLRCSPRSGDLSVYWYQQSLDQGLQFLIQYYNGEERAKGNILERFSAQQFPDLHSELNLSSLELGDSALYFCASSVGGFGTDTQYFGPGTRLTVL.